This T cell receptor beta chain was sequenced during a study of regulatory T cells in long-lasting Graves disease. Points from the study as a whole: Persistent disease was characterized by preferential usage of TRBV28, TRBJ1-2 and TRBJ2-5.

Germline values: CDR1 SNHLY, CDR2 FYNNEI. Trimming removed 3 bases from V and 5 bases from J, with 14 bases in between. The CDR3 totals 15 residues. Construction of the TCR beta libraries employed iRepertoire HTBI primers in conjunction with Arm-PCR of CDR3 regions. MiXCR, applied by TCRdb to the multiplex PCR reads, yields one record per CDR3 protein. Found here are some 320,000 distinct CDR3 sequences, 18% of them singletons; the top ten hold around 37%. Specified time point: newly diagnosed GD, antithyroid drugs for less than 3 months. PBMCs were the source of the RNA used for TCR sequencing. Patients hailed from an endocrinology department in Xi'an, China. A word on this clonotype: Its antigen remains unknown.

The sequence derives from a female donor with Graves disease. Specimen: peripheral blood mononuclear cells (PBMCs), collected at new diagnosis, from a patient treated with antithyroid drugs. The chain combines TRBV2 with TRBJ2-4; D is possibly TRBD1 (6 bases). This CDR3 is CASSEGQASQNIQYF. The CDR3, as DNA: TGTGCCAGCAGTGAGGGACAAGCTTCGCAAAACATTCAGTACTTC.